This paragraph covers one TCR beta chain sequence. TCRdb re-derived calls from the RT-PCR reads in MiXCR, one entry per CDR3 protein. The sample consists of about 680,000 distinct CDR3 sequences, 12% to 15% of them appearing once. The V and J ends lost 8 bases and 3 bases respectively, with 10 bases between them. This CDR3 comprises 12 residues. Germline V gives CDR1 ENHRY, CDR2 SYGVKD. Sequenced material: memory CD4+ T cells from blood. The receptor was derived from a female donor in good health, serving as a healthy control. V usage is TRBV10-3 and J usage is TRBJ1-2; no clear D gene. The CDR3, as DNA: TGTGCCATCTTAAGAGAATACTATGGCTACACCTTC. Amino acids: CAILREYYGYTF.